The 29 T cell receptor beta chains below all came from one sample that was sequenced in a study of CD8+CD57+ T cells in acquired aplastic anemia. In patients chosen for sequencing, flow cytometry had shown CD8+CD57+ cell expansion. Genomic DNA acted as the template from which TCR beta VDJ combination and CDR3 sequence profiling were carried out. TCRdb re-derived calls from the reads in MiXCR, one entry per CDR3 protein. The sample lists approximately 170,000 distinct CDR3 sequences, about half occurring once. Sequencing was performed on sorted CD4+, CD8+, or CD8+CD57+ T cells (not recorded which) from PBMCs. These receptors were obtained from a human donor with aplastic anemia.

This clonotype was counted at least ten times. One end of the junction is discordant with germline, which a read error may explain. The rearrangement uses TRBV7-7 and TRBJ2-5; tentative D call: TRBD1 (6 bases). Looked up from germline, CDR1 is SSHAT and CDR2 is FNYEAQ (reference sequence). CDR3 size: 15 residues. Here the CDR3 DNA reads TGTGCTAGCAGCACGATGGGGGCAGGGTCTTTGGCCCAGTACTTC. It yields the protein CASSTMGAGSLAQYF.

In its sample, this clonotype was seen many times. This sequence joins TRBV5-1 and TRBJ2-1; the D gene is possibly TRBD1 (5 bases). Trimming stripped 1 base from V and 6 bases from J, with 14 bases between. Germline V gene sequence: CDR1 SGHRS, CDR2 YFSETQ. This CDR3 contains 15 residues. The DNA of the CDR3 is TGCGCCAGCAGCTTGTTCCAAGCAGGGATCAATGAGCAGTTCTTC. Its translation is CASSLFQAGINEQFF.

This chain links TRBV19 with TRBJ2-3; 7 nucleotides line up with TRBD1. Germline-derived CDR1 and CDR2 are LNHDA and SQIVND (reference sequence). This CDR3 is 13 amino acids long. J lost 0 bases, V lost 6 bases, and 0 bases had no gene match. In nucleotides, the CDR3 is TGTGCCAGTAGGGGACAGAGCACAGATACGCAGTATTTT. Translating it yields CASRGQSTDTQYF.

Only a few counts were recorded for this clonotype. The genes are TRBV25-1 and TRBJ1-4; D possibly corresponds to TRBD1 (5 bases). CDR1 and CDR2 (germline): MGHDK, SYGVNS. This CDR3 is built from 17 residues. V gave up 2 bases and J gave up 10 bases, with 23 bases separating them. For the CDR3, the DNA is TGTGCCAGCAGTGAAAATTGGCCCTCAACAGGCGATGGAAAACTGTTTTTT. Amino acid sequence: CASSENWPSTGDGKLFF.

The V and J genes are TRBV14 and TRBJ1-1; maybe TRBD1 (5 bases). The length of the CDR3 is 15 residues. The ends were cut back, 3 bases at V and 4 bases at J, with 15 bases in the middle. From germline, CDR1 is SGHDN and CDR2 FVKESK. CDR3 sequence: CASSHARGGGTEAFF. For the CDR3, the DNA is TGTGCCAGCAGCCATGCCCGGGGGGGGGGCACTGAAGCTTTCTTT.

CDR3 sequence (DNA): TGTGCCAGCAGCCAAATAGATACGCAGTATTTT. The encoded protein is CASSQIDTQYF. The V and J genes are TRBV4-2 and TRBJ2-3; D unresolved. The CDR3 spans 11 residues. The ends were cut back, 2 bases at V and 5 bases at J, with 2 bases in the middle. Germline V gives CDR1 LGHNA, CDR2 YNFKEQ.

This clonotype has at least ten counts. This chain uses TRBV6-1 with TRBJ1-6; perhaps TRBD1 as D (6 bases). There are 16 residues in the CDR3. From germline, CDR1 is MNHNS and CDR2 SASEGT. Trimming left V 6 bases short and J 5 bases short, with 17 bases between. CDR3 residues: CASRVFRDNNNSPLHF. In nucleotides, the CDR3 is TGTGCCAGCAGGGTATTCAGGGACAACAATAATTCACCCCTCCACTTT.

Worth noting for this clonotype: Being one base from a much bigger clone, this may be a read error. Because it lacks the conserved phenylalanine or tryptophan at the end, this CDR3 is likely a read error. The rearrangement uses TRBV11-3 and TRBJ1-1; no firm D call. The CDR3 covers 14 residues. The V gene lost 1 base and the J gene lost 0 bases, with 6 bases spanning the gap. From germline, CDR1 is SGHNT and CDR2 YENEEA. The CDR3 sequence: CASSLGDMNTEAFL. CDR3 coding DNA: TGTGCCAGCAGCTTAGGTGACATGAACACTGAAGCTTTCCTT.

The chain carries TRBV25-1 and TRBJ1-5, with 7 bases identical to TRBD1. Germline V gene data show CDR1 as MGHDK and CDR2 as SYGVNS. The CDR3 has 13 amino acids. DNA for the CDR3: TGTGCAACCACAGGGGACCGCAATCAGCCCCAGCATTTT. Protein sequence: CATTGDRNQPQHF.

The chain uses TRBV7-2 and TRBJ2-5; D remains unclear. Trimming removed 2 bases at V and 4 bases at J, with 11 bases between. The CDR3 runs to 14 residues. The V gene's germline CDR1 is SGHTA and CDR2 FQGNSA. The CDR3 reads CASSLTLYGETQYF. CDR3 nucleotide sequence: TGTGCCAGCAGCTTAACCCTCTATGGAGAGACCCAGTACTTC.

Only a few counts were recorded for this clonotype. With a much larger clone just one base away, this may be a read error. The V gene is TRBV12-3 or TRBV12-4, the J gene TRBJ1-2, with no clear D. This CDR3 has 15 amino acids. CDR3 nucleotides: TGTGTCAGCAGTTTAGGGCAGCTCCGCGTCGGTGGCTACACCTTC. Its translation is CVSSLGQLRVGGYTF.

Turning to this clonotype: One end of the junction varies from germline; a read error may be responsible. The chain couples TRBV4-1 to TRBJ2-5, with 10 bases lining up with TRBD2. The CDR3 loop spans 17 amino acids. Germline values: CDR1 MGHRA, CDR2 YSYEKL. CDR3 sequence: CASSQSPSGGLQETRYF. The CDR3 DNA is TGCGCCAGCAGCCAATCCCCTAGCGGGGGCCTACAAGAGACCCGGTACTTC.

A single count supports this clonotype. A junction boundary mismatches the germline segment, possibly from a read error. This chain joins TRBV20-1 and TRBJ2-5; D is unclear. There are 12 residues in the CDR3. Germline CDR1 and CDR2: DFQATT and SNEGSKA (reference sequence). The CDR3 nucleotides are TGCGGTGCTAGACGGAATCAAGAGACCCAGTACTTC. Amino acids: CGARRNQETQYF.

The rearrangement links TRBV9 to TRBJ2-7; D is uncertain. CDR3 size: 15 residues. The germline gives CDR1 SGDLS, CDR2 YYNGEE. With 4 bases removed from V and 3 bases from J, the gap between germline ends came to 17 bases. CDR3 sequence: CASSQPDWMNYEQYF. The CDR3 coding sequence is TGTGCCAGCAGCCAACCCGACTGGATGAACTACGAGCAGTACTTC.

This clonotype occurred many times. This chain links TRBV6-1 with TRBJ1-6, with 7 nucleotides matching TRBD1. V dropped 6 bases and J dropped 2; count of bases not matched to a gene: 1. The CDR3 runs 14 residues. Germline V CDR1 and CDR2: MNHNS, SASEGT. The CDR3 loop is CASRTGPYNSPLHF. For the CDR3, the DNA is TGTGCCAGCAGGACAGGGCCCTATAATTCACCCCTCCACTTT.

This rearrangement joins TRBV24-1 to TRBJ2-3; D may be TRBD2 (6 bases). The V gene lost 11 bases and the J gene lost 0 bases, with 8 bases spanning the gap. The CDR3 is 12 amino acids. The germline gives CDR1 KGHDR, CDR2 SFDVKD. The CDR3 sequence: CASGTSTDTQYF. In nucleotides, the CDR3 is TGTGCCAGCGGGACCAGCACAGATACGCAGTATTTT.

This clonotype came up many times. This chain links TRBV6-1 with TRBJ2-3; TRBD1 matches 8 bases. The CDR3 loop spans 15 amino acids. CDR1 and CDR2 from the germline V gene are MNHNS and SASEGT. The trim removed 4 bases at V and 4 bases at J, leaving 7 bases unmatched. The CDR3 protein is CASSGWTGSADTQYF. DNA of the CDR3: TGTGCCAGCAGTGGTTGGACAGGGAGTGCAGATACGCAGTATTTT.

The J gene is TRBJ2-7, the V gene TRBV25-1, with a tentative D call TRBD1 (5 bases). V shed 3 bases and J shed 0 bases, with 9 bases lying between them. Germline lookup yields CDR1 MGHDK and CDR2 SYGVNS. There are 14 residues in the CDR3. Here the CDR3 DNA reads TGTGCCAGCAGTGATAGGGGCGCCTCCTACGAGCAGTACTTC. This translates into CASSDRGASYEQYF.

J is TRBJ1-6 and V is TRBV7-3; 9 positions match TRBD1. Germline-derived CDR1 and CDR2 are SGHTA and FQGTGA. The ends lost 2 bases at V and 13 bases at J; junction bases unmatched: 6. The length of the CDR3 is 14 residues. CDR3 nucleotide sequence: TGTGCCAGCAGCTTATGGGGGACAGGGACCCCCCTCCACTTT. Protein sequence: CASSLWGTGTPLHF.

This clonotype was found a few times. The chain joins TRBV18 to TRBJ2-5; no clear D. CDR1 is KGHSH, CDR2 LQKENI, per germline. The CDR3 spans 13 residues. V shed 0 bases and J shed 6 bases, with 8 bases lying between them. The CDR3 reads CASSPPGFQTQYF. In nucleotides, the CDR3 is TGTGCCAGCTCACCACCCGGGTTTCAGACCCAGTACTTC.

CDR3 nucleotide sequence: TGCAGCTCCAGGGAGGGGTGGGGGGACGAGCAGTACTTC. Translation: CSSREGWGDEQYF. The chain has TRBV29-1 and TRBJ2-7; 7 bases agree with TRBD2. This CDR3 comprises 13 residues. Germline-derived CDR1 and CDR2 are SQVTM and ANQGSEA. The ends lost 8 bases at V and 5 bases at J; junction bases unmatched: 12.

The sample holds many counts of this clonotype. The gene calls are TRBV19 and TRBJ2-2, with TRBD2 as a possible D gene (6 bases). The CDR3 runs to 16 residues. V was trimmed by 1 base and J by 0 bases, leaving 9 bases between them. In germline, CDR1 is LNHDA, CDR2 SQIVND (reference sequence). The chain's CDR3 is CASSIARTTNTGELFF. CDR3 DNA: TGTGCCAGTAGTATAGCGAGGACTACGAACACCGGGGAGCTGTTTTTT.

This clonotype was counted ten times or more. The chain carries TRBV20-1 and TRBJ1-6; 7 bases map to TRBD1. The CDR3 sequence is 15 residues long. The V and J ends lost 6 bases and 5 bases, in that order; junction bases with no gene match: 10. Germline V gene sequence: CDR1 DFQATT, CDR2 SNEGSKA (reference sequence). The CDR3 loop is CSAEGPDRNNSPLHF. The CDR3 DNA reads TGCAGTGCCGAGGGGCCGGACAGGAATAATTCACCCCTCCACTTT.

This clonotype was recorded at least ten times. V gene TRBV20-1 combines with J gene TRBJ2-1; possible D gene TRBD2, 6 bases. CDR3 length: 16 amino acids. The germline V gene has CDR1 DFQATT and CDR2 SNEGSKA (reference sequence). V was shortened by 1 base and J by 6 bases, with 19 bases between the two germline ends. In DNA form, the CDR3 reads TGCAGTGCTAGAGCCTGGAGGGCGGGACCCTCCAATGAGCAGTTCTTC. Translation gives CSARAWRAGPSNEQFF.

J is TRBJ1-6 and V is TRBV12-3 or TRBV12-4; no reliable D call. This CDR3 has 13 amino acids. Trimming cost V 6 bases and J 10 bases, with 13 bases left between them. CDR3 coding DNA: TGTGCCAGCAGCCCCCCCGGGCGGTCACCCCTCCACTTT. It encodes CASSPPGRSPLHF.

In nucleotides, the CDR3 is TGTGCCATCAGTGAACTCAAAAACTATGGCTACACCTTC. It encodes CAISELKNYGYTF. V and J are TRBV10-3 and TRBJ1-2, with unresolved D. V lost 3 bases to trimming and J lost 2 bases, with 7 bases between them. CDR1 and CDR2 from the germline V gene are ENHRY and SYGVKD. This CDR3 has 13 residues.

This clonotype was seen ten or more times. This chain links TRBV6-5 with TRBJ1-1; 7 nucleotides line up with TRBD1. Germline V gene lookup returns CDR1 MNHEY and CDR2 SVGAGI. This CDR3 comprises 13 residues. V shed 6 bases, J shed 4 bases, and the junction held 5 bases outside the gene matches. The CDR3 loop reads CASRPSGGTEAFF. CDR3 nucleotide sequence: TGTGCCAGCAGGCCGTCAGGGGGCACTGAAGCTTTCTTT.

This clonotype showed up many times. V is TRBV5-5 and J is TRBJ2-1, with TRBD2 as a possible D gene (6 bases). In germline, CDR1 is SGHKS, CDR2 YYEKEE (reference sequence). The length of the CDR3 is 14 residues. Trimming removed 6 bases at V and 0 bases at J, with 10 bases between. The chain's CDR3 is CASNLAISYNEQFF. The DNA of the CDR3 is TGTGCCAGCAACCTAGCGATCTCCTACAATGAGCAGTTCTTC.

This sequence joins TRBV10-3 and TRBJ1-5; the D is unclear. V lost 6 bases, J lost 1 base, and 7 bases lay in between. Germline CDR1 ENHRY, CDR2 SYGVKD. The CDR3 sequence is 13 residues long. The CDR3 DNA sequence: TGTGCCATCAGCGTTCAGAGCAATCAGCCCCAGCATTTT. It yields the protein CAISVQSNQPQHF.